These 32 T cell receptor beta chains originate from one sample sequenced in a study of blood T cell repertoires in COVID-19. TCRdb's table, derived via immunoSEQ multiplex PCR, lists solely in-frame clones and lacks some. Among roughly 430,000 clones listed, roughly 90% were seen once. The material sequenced was PBMCs or T cells enriched from blood (not recorded which). The receptors derive from a woman aged 18-35 years who had been exposed to COVID-19.

This chain joins TRBV25-1 and TRBJ1-1; TRBD1 matches 8 bases. CDR3 length: 11 amino acids. The germline gives CDR1 MGHDK, CDR2 SYGVNS. V trimming: 5 bases; J trimming: 11 bases; junction bases outside the gene matches: 4. CDR3 region: CASSRQGMAFF. The CDR3 DNA sequence: TGTGCCAGCAGTCGACAGGGGATGGCTTTCTTT.

The V gene is TRBV6-5, the J gene TRBJ2-1, with TRBD2 matching over 10 bases. Germline V gene lookup returns CDR1 MNHEY and CDR2 SVGAGI. The CDR3 sequence is 15 residues long. The V and J ends lost 6 bases and 4 bases, in that order; junction bases with no gene match: 6. CDR3 bases: TGTGCCAGCAGCCTAATAGCGGGGGGTTACAATGAGCAGTTCTTC. This encodes CASSLIAGGYNEQFF.

This chain joins TRBV28 and TRBJ1-5; the match to TRBD1 covers 7 bases. This CDR3 spans 15 amino acids. V lost 5 bases to trimming and J lost 4 bases; unmatched junction nucleotides: 8. Per the germline V gene, CDR1 is MDHEN and CDR2 is SYDVKM. The CDR3 sequence: CASSLTGVRNQPQHF. The DNA of the CDR3 is TGTGCCAGCAGTCTTACAGGGGTACGGAATCAGCCCCAGCATTTT.

CDR3 nucleotide sequence: TGTGCCACCAGTGATTTGCTTTCAGATACGCAGTATTTT. Its translation: CATSDLLSDTQYF. The chain joins TRBV24-1 to TRBJ2-3; the D is unclear. The germline CDR1 and CDR2 sequences are KGHDR and SFDVKD. This CDR3 spans 13 amino acids. Trimming pared 0 bases from V and 4 bases from J, leaving 4 bases between.

This clone has more than one count but fewer than ten. CDR3 residues: CASSKGRQGNQPQHF. In DNA, the CDR3 is TGTGCCAGCAGCAAAGGACGACAGGGAAATCAGCCCCAGCATTTT. The chain links TRBV21-1 to TRBJ1-5; the table's D call TRBD1 went unverified against the DNA. TRBV21-1 is noted as a pseudogene. There are 15 residues in the CDR3.

This chain uses TRBV9 with TRBJ1-2; 9 bases align to TRBD1. The CDR3 length is 17 residues. V lost 3 bases, J lost 2 bases, and 11 bases stayed unmatched. Germline CDR1 is SGDLS and CDR2 is YYNGEE. This CDR3 is CASSAQMGQGGNYGYTF. CDR3 in DNA: TGTGCCAGCAGCGCCCAGATGGGACAGGGAGGAAACTATGGCTACACCTTC.

The chain links TRBV6-5 to TRBJ2-3; TRBD1 might be the D (6 bases). In germline, CDR1 is MNHEY, CDR2 SVGAGI. Trimming removed 6 bases from V and 1 base from J, with 14 bases in between. The CDR3 loop spans 15 amino acids. The CDR3 region has the DNA TGTGCCAGCAGGTCAACGGGACACGGCACAGATACGCAGTATTTT. It specifies CASRSTGHGTDTQYF.

The V gene is TRBV7-8, the J gene TRBJ2-7; no definite D call. Deletions cut 6 bases from V and 2 bases from J, with 5 bases between. Germline V gene data show CDR1 as SGHVS and CDR2 as FQNEAQ. The CDR3 is 11 residues long. The CDR3 DNA sequence: TGTGCCAGCAGGGCAACCTACGAGCAGTACTTC. Protein sequence: CASRATYEQYF. Full variable domain (rest looked up from reference TRBV7-8 and TRBJ2-7): GAGVSQSPRYKVAKRGQDVALRCDPISGHVSLFWYQQALGQGPEFLTYFQNEAQLDKSGLPSDRFFAERPEGSVSTLKIQRTQQEDSAVYLCASRATYEQYFGPGTRLTVT.

The chain links TRBV6-5 to TRBJ2-3, with D hard to call. The CDR3 length is 13 residues. V gave up 2 bases and J gave up 2 bases, with 5 bases separating them. CDR1 and CDR2 from the germline V gene are MNHEY and SVGAGI. The CDR3 DNA sequence: TGTGCCAGCAGTTACGCGGACACAGATACGCAGTATTTT. It codes for CASSYADTDTQYF.

The V gene is TRBV7-9, the J gene TRBJ2-7; TRBD2 might be the D (6 bases). CDR1 and CDR2 (germline): SEHNR, FQNEAQ (reference sequence). This CDR3 has 17 amino acids. Deletions cut 5 bases from V and 2 bases from J, with 22 bases between. CDR3 sequence: CASSEDGGTGLTYEQYF. The DNA of the CDR3 is TGTGCCAGCAGCGAGGATGGGGGGACGGGCTTAACCTACGAGCAGTACTTC.

The rearrangement joins TRBV19 to TRBJ1-1; D might be TRBD1 (6 bases). This CDR3 contains 15 residues. The germline V gene encodes CDR1 LNHDA and CDR2 SQIVND (reference sequence). Trimming shortened V by 0 bases and J by 3 bases, and 11 bases separated the two germline ends. The chain's CDR3 is CASSIDLTGDTEAFF. CDR3 coding DNA: TGTGCCAGTAGTATAGATTTGACAGGCGACACTGAAGCTTTCTTT. Full variable domain (remainder filled in from reference TRBV19 and TRBJ1-1): DGGITQSPKYLFRKEGQNVTLSCEQNLNHDAMYWYRQDPGQGLRLIYYSQIVNDFQKGDIAEGYSVSREKKESFPLTVTSAQKNPTAFYLCASSIDLTGDTEAFFGQGTRLTVV.

This CDR3 is CATTGTPGSGELFF. The DNA of the CDR3 is TGTGCCACCACCGGGACACCTGGGTCCGGGGAGCTGTTTTTT. The V and J genes are TRBV24-1 and TRBJ2-2, with TRBD1 as a possible D gene (6 bases). The CDR3 has 14 residues. Trimming pared 8 bases from V and 6 bases from J, leaving 15 bases between. CDR1 KGHDR and CDR2 SFDVKD come from the germline V gene.

V and J are TRBV28 and TRBJ2-3, with 10 bases matching TRBD1. The germline V gene has CDR1 MDHEN and CDR2 SYDVKM. J gave up 7 bases and V 6 bases, and 7 bases lay outside the gene matches. The CDR3 consists of 14 residues. The CDR3 spells CASRTGGVGNTQYF. CDR3 nucleotides: TGTGCCAGCAGGACAGGGGGCGTTGGGAATACGCAGTATTTT.

The chain combines TRBV24-1 with TRBJ2-7; a possible D gene is TRBD1 (5 bases). V lost 5 bases and J lost 0, with 10 bases in between. The CDR3 sequence is 14 residues long. CDR1 KGHDR and CDR2 SFDVKD come from the germline V gene. The CDR3 loop is CATSAGIGSYEQYF. The DNA of the CDR3 is TGTGCCACCAGTGCAGGGATCGGCTCCTACGAGCAGTACTTC.

This chain joins TRBV7-2 and TRBJ1-2, with 11 bases matching TRBD1. This CDR3 spans 16 amino acids. V lost 8 bases to trimming and J lost 5 bases; unmatched junction nucleotides: 13. Germline values: CDR1 SGHTA, CDR2 FQGNSA. CDR3 sequence (DNA): TGTGCCAGCGGCAGGACAGGGGGCGAGATAGCTTATGGCTACACCTTC. It yields the protein CASGRTGGEIAYGYTF.

This sequence joins TRBV5-4 and TRBJ2-3, with 7 bases lining up with TRBD1. Trimming removed 4 bases from V and 4 bases from J; junction bases left unmatched: 9. The length of the CDR3 is 15 residues. Per the germline V gene, CDR1 is SGHNT and CDR2 is YYREEE (reference sequence). CDR3 DNA: TGTGCCAGCAGCCACGTACAGGGGAGAGCAGATACGCAGTATTTT. Its translation is CASSHVQGRADTQYF.

This chain links TRBV7-9 with TRBJ2-5; unclear D gene. Deletions cut 5 bases from V and 7 bases from J, with 14 bases between. This CDR3 contains 13 residues. Germline V gene lookup returns CDR1 SEHNR and CDR2 FQNEAQ (reference sequence). The CDR3: CASSPDLLGTQYF. Here the CDR3 DNA reads TGTGCCAGCAGCCCCGACTTACTCGGGACCCAGTACTTC. Full variable domain (rest looked up from reference TRBV7-9 and TRBJ2-5): DTGVSQNPRHKITKRGQNVTFRCDPISEHNRLYWYRQTLGQGPEFLTYFQNEAQLEKSRLLSDRFSAERPKGSFSTLEIQRTEQGDSAMYLCASSPDLLGTQYFGPGTRLLVL.

The chain is built from TRBV7-2 and TRBJ2-1, with TRBD2 as a possible D gene (6 bases). This CDR3 spans 16 amino acids. CDR1 is SGHTA and CDR2 is FQGNSA in the germline V gene. V gave up 5 bases and J gave up 0 bases, with 14 bases separating them. Here the CDR3 reads CASSVRHSGSYNEQFF. Here the CDR3 DNA reads TGTGCCAGCAGCGTACGACATAGCGGCTCCTACAATGAGCAGTTCTTC. Looking up the rest from reference TRBV7-2 and TRBJ2-1 gives the full variable domain: GAGVSQSPSNKVTEKGKDVELRCDPISGHTALYWYRQSLGQGLEFLIYFQGNSAPDKSGLPSDRFSAERTGGSVSTLTIQRTQQEDSAVYLCASSVRHSGSYNEQFFGPGTRLTVL.

Concerning this clone: One end of the junction does not line up with germline, which may come from a read error. The V and J genes are TRBV27 and TRBJ2-1, with a weak D call TRBD1 (5 bases). Germline V gene data show CDR1 as MNHEY and CDR2 as SMNVEV (reference sequence). The CDR3 has 13 amino acids. CDR3 protein: CASSLSIDRTNIF. In DNA, the CDR3 is TGTGCCAGCAGTTTATCGATTGACAGAACCAATATCTTC.

In this sample, this clone turned up many times. This rearrangement joins TRBV11-2 to TRBJ2-3; TRBD1 might be the D (6 bases). Trimming removed 4 bases from V and 9 bases from J, with 8 bases in between. In germline, CDR1 is SGHAT, CDR2 FQNNGV. The CDR3 is 11 residues long. CDR3 DNA sequence: TGTGCCAGCAGCTGGGACATAACGCAGTATTTT. Protein product: CASSWDITQYF.

J is TRBJ1-1 and V is TRBV19, with D possibly being TRBD1 (5 bases). Between the trimmed V and J ends, which lost 7 bases and 0 bases, there was a span of 15 bases. Germline CDR1 reads LNHDA; CDR2 reads SQIVND (reference sequence). CDR3 length: 15 residues. The CDR3 is CASIRSTVMNTEAFF. The CDR3 DNA reads as TGTGCCAGTATTCGATCGACAGTCATGAACACTGAAGCTTTCTTT.

J is TRBJ1-1 and V is TRBV2; D is perhaps TRBD1 (5 bases). The CDR3 length is 13 residues. Trimming removed 2 bases from V and 5 bases from J, with 9 bases in between. Germline CDR1 reads SNHLY; CDR2 reads FYNNEI. The CDR3 protein is CASSEQGPTEAFF. The CDR3 DNA sequence: TGTGCCAGCAGTGAACAGGGCCCAACTGAAGCTTTCTTT.

The gene calls are TRBV3-1 (or the pseudogene TRBV3-2) and TRBJ1-6; D unclear. V dropped 1 base and J dropped 7 bases, with 11 bases sitting between them. CDR1 and CDR2 from the germline V gene are LGHDT and YNNKEL (reference sequence). The CDR3 covers 15 residues. The CDR3 is CASSQGTSTNSPLHF. The CDR3 DNA follows: TGTGCCAGCAGCCAAGGGACTTCAACGAATTCACCCCTCCACTTT.

This clone has only one observation. This sequence joins TRBV12-3 or TRBV12-4 and TRBJ1-2; D might be TRBD1 (6 bases). The CDR3 length is 13 residues. Trimming cost V 7 bases and J 2 bases, with 11 bases left between them. The DNA of the CDR3 is TGTGCCAGCAAACCAGGGGCAAACTATGGCTACACCTTC. Its translation is CASKPGANYGYTF.

CDR3 amino acids: CASSPNQPGQKETQYF. The CDR3 bases are TGTGCCAGCAGTCCAAACCAACCGGGACAGAAAGAGACCCAGTACTTC. The J gene is TRBJ2-5, the V gene TRBV28, with 7 bases fitting TRBD1. V gave up 5 bases and J gave up 3 bases; unmatched junction bases: 12. The CDR3 has 16 residues. CDR1 and CDR2 from the germline V gene are MDHEN and SYDVKM.

The CDR3 DNA reads as TGTGCCAGCCTAGCGGGAGTTACCACCGGGGAGCTGTTTTTT. Protein product: CASLAGVTTGELFF. The chain uses TRBV13 and TRBJ2-2; 10 bases line up with TRBD2. This CDR3 is built from 14 residues. Trimming cost V 8 bases and J 4 bases; bases outside gene matches: 4. CDR1 PRHDT and CDR2 FYEKMQ come from the germline V gene (reference sequence).

The CDR3 DNA is TGTGCCAGCAGTTCAGCGGGGGGGGCAGATACGCAGTATTTT. This sequence encodes CASSSAGGADTQYF. The chain carries TRBV27 and TRBJ2-3; TRBD2 agrees at 10 bases. Germline-derived CDR1 and CDR2 are MNHEY and SMNVEV (reference sequence). The CDR3 spans 14 residues. J lost 4 bases, V lost 4 bases, and 2 bases had no gene match.

This clone was detected once. This chain joins TRBV5-5 and TRBJ1-3; TRBD1 matches at 7 bases. The germline V gene has CDR1 SGHKS and CDR2 YYEKEE (reference sequence). The CDR3 extends over 18 amino acids. V gave up 6 bases and J gave up 0 bases; unmatched junction bases: 15. The CDR3 sequence: CASIGIETGRNSGNTIYF. DNA of the CDR3: TGTGCCAGCATAGGTATTGAGACAGGGCGCAACTCTGGAAACACCATATATTTT.

This chain links TRBV6-5 with TRBJ1-1; D is undetermined. The CDR3 extends over 14 amino acids. Germline V gene data show CDR1 as MNHEY and CDR2 as SVGAGI. V was clipped by 0 bases and J by 6 bases, with 11 bases between them. The chain's CDR3 is CASSYSEGGAEAFF. As DNA, the CDR3 is TGTGCCAGCAGTTACTCGGAAGGAGGAGCTGAAGCTTTCTTT.

This chain connects TRBV5-5 to TRBJ2-6; TRBD1 might be the D (6 bases). The CDR3 sequence is 17 residues long. Trimming left V 5 bases short and J 3 bases short, with 18 bases between. From germline, CDR1 is SGHKS and CDR2 YYEKEE (reference sequence). The CDR3 bases are TGTGCCAGCAGGAACCGGGACATGGGAGATGGGGCCAACGTCCTGACTTTC. Translation: CASRNRDMGDGANVLTF.

The chain has TRBV5-1 and TRBJ2-7, with D perhaps TRBD1 (7 bases). There are 17 residues in the CDR3. The V and J ends lost 4 bases and 0 bases respectively, with 20 bases between them. CDR1 SGHRS and CDR2 YFSETQ come from the germline V gene. CDR3 loop: CASSEGTGGTVSYEQYF. As DNA, the CDR3 is TGCGCCAGCAGCGAGGGTACTGGGGGGACAGTCTCCTACGAGCAGTACTTC.

The chain is built from TRBV3-1 (or the pseudogene TRBV3-2) and TRBJ1-5; D may be TRBD1 (5 bases). CDR1 is LGHDT, CDR2 YNNKEL, per germline (reference sequence). The germline V and J ends were trimmed by 0 bases and 7 bases, with 13 bases remaining between them. The CDR3 has 15 residues. The CDR3 DNA is TGTGCCAGCAGCCAAGATTTACAGGTCCGGCAGCCCCAGCATTTT. This translates into CASSQDLQVRQPQHF.